What follows describes a single T cell receptor (beta chain). The CDR3 spans 13 residues. In germline, CDR1 is MDHEN, CDR2 SYDVKM. Trimming took off 8 bases at V and 0 bases at J, with 8 bases between the two ends. As handled by the study authors: Amplification from reference gene primers served as the basis for estimated nucleated cell counts. Only in-frame clones appear in the TCRdb table, and some are missing; sequencing was by immunoSEQ multiplex PCR. V and J calls plus clone size are reproduced from that table; the DNA served to infer D and trimming. The sample lists 110,000 to 150,000 clones, approximately 90% occurring once. The data were taken from a study of blood T cell repertoires in COVID-19. Study at large: COVID-19 samples, acute and convalescent, were from the United States, Italy and Spain. In each case, the material was cDNA or gDNA derived from T cells, B-cell-depleted T cells, or PBMCs.

This rearrangement joins TRBV28 to TRBJ2-1; D perhaps matches TRBD2 (5 bases). The TCR originated in a man in his 60s with active or convalescent COVID-19. Sequencing was performed on peripheral blood. The CDR3 region has the DNA TGTGCCAGCCGGGGTAGCTCCTACAATGAGCAGTTCTTC. Its protein product is CASRGSSYNEQFF. The complete variable domain, with remaining parts taken from reference TRBV28 and TRBJ2-1, reads DVKVTQSSRYLVKRTGEKVFLECVQDMDHENMFWYRQDPGLGLRLIYFSYDVKMKEKGDIPEGYSVSREKKERFSLILESASTNQTSMYLCASRGSSYNEQFFGPGTRLTVL.